Listed below are T cell receptor beta chains from one sample, sequenced in a study of cytomegalovirus exposure and HLA in healthy donors. The assay was immunoSEQ multiplex PCR, and TCRdb's table has in-frame clones only and misses some. The table has about 160,000 clones, less than 80% seen once. Sample: PBMCs. All receptors come from a man between 40 and 49 years old in good health and CMV-seronegative. Each CDR3 is given with its conserved first and last residue. The D gene is left open where the match is weak. Clone sizes are given selectively: once, few, many, or a class where the clone is expanded.

. | TRBD1 | TRBJ1-6 | TRBV9 | CASSVGQGAPTSYNSPLHF | TGTGCCAGCAGCGTAGGGCAGGGGGCGCCCACCTCCTATAATTCACCCCTCCACTTT
. | . | TRBJ1-2 | TRBV30 | CAWSVGAGVYGYTF | TGTGCCTGGAGTGTAGGTGCAGGTGTCTATGGCTACACCTTC
. | . | TRBJ2-7 | TRBV5-6 | CASSLGGGVGDEQYF | TGTGCCAGCAGTTTGGGGGGGGGCGTAGGGGACGAGCAGTACTTC
. | TRBD2 | TRBJ2-5 | TRBV9 | CASSGGAGGSETQYF | TGTGCCAGCAGTGGCGGGGCGGGGGGGAGCGAGACCCAGTACTTC
. | . | TRBJ2-1 | TRBV4-2 | CASWSSSYNEQFF | TGTGCCAGCTGGTCGAGCTCCTACAATGAGCAGTTCTTC
. | TRBD1 | TRBJ1-6 | TRBV6-5 | CASSLTGGLNSPLHF | TGTGCCAGCAGTTTGACAGGGGGCCTTAATTCACCCCTCCACTTT
few | . | TRBJ2-6 | TRBV6-5 | CASRRSSGANVLTF | TGTGCCAGCAGGAGGAGCTCTGGGGCCAACGTCCTGACTTTC
. | . | TRBJ1-5 | TRBV28 | CASSLVRFQPQHF | TGTGCCAGCAGTTTGGTGAGGTTTCAGCCCCAGCATTTT
. | TRBD2 | TRBJ2-5 | TRBV9 | CASSVGAGGNQETQYF | TGTGCCAGCAGCGTAGGAGCGGGGGGTAACCAAGAGACCCAGTACTTC
. | . | TRBJ1-5 | TRBV7-8 | CASSLGAGYNQPQHF | TGTGCCAGCAGCTTAGGGGCAGGGTACAATCAGCCCCAGCATTTT
. | . | TRBJ2-3 | TRBV5-1 | CASSLNLLGPDTQYF | TGCGCCAGCAGCTTGAACCTACTAGGGCCAGATACGCAGTATTTT
. | . | TRBJ2-2 | TRBV20-1 | CSARGTGELFF | TGCAGTGCTAGAGGTACTGGGGAGCTGTTTTTT
. | TRBD2 | TRBJ2-1 | TRBV12-5 | CASGLARGAGGNNEQFF | TGTGCTAGTGGTCTCGCGAGAGGAGCGGGGGGTAACAATGAGCAGTTCTTC
. | TRBD1 | TRBJ2-5 | TRBV11-1 | CASSRRTGWGSETQYF | TGTGCCAGCAGCCGCCGGACAGGGTGGGGTTCCGAGACCCAGTACTTC
. | TRBD1 | TRBJ2-7 | TRBV7-6 | CASSSWTGKDYEQYF | TGTGCCAGCAGCTCCTGGACAGGGAAGGACTACGAGCAGTACTTC
. | . | TRBJ1-1 | TRBV5-6 | CASSLGSGVRGAFF | TGTGCCAGCAGCTTGGGGTCGGGGGTACGTGGAGCTTTCTTT
. | TRBD2 | TRBJ2-5 | TRBV7-2 | CASSLVDGGAKETQYF | TGTGCCAGCAGCTTAGTGGACGGGGGGGCCAAGGAGACCCAGTACTTC
. | TRBD2 | TRBJ2-1 | TRBV6-1 | CASTKSGGPDNEQFF | TGTGCCAGCACCAAATCGGGGGGGCCGGACAATGAGCAGTTCTTC
. | TRBD2 | TRBJ2-3 | TRBV4-1 | CASSQTLTSGDSDTQYF | TGCGCCAGCAGCCAGACCCTGACTAGCGGGGACTCAGATACGCAGTATTTT
few | TRBD2 | TRBJ2-1 | TRBV11-2 | CASSLGLAGTYNEQFF | TGTGCCAGCAGCTTGGGACTAGCGGGGACCTACAATGAGCAGTTCTTC
. | . | TRBJ2-7 | TRBV5-1 | CASSMILAGGTDTRGYEQYF | TGCGCCAGCAGCATGATATTAGCAGGGGGGACAGACACCCGAGGCTACGAGCAGTACTTC
few | . | TRBJ1-1 | TRBV7-2 | CASSLAGTQSTEAFF | TGTGCCAGCAGCTTAGCCGGGACTCAGAGCACTGAAGCTTTCTTT
. | . | TRBJ1-4 | TRBV29-1 | CSVETDVGEKLFF | TGCAGCGTAGAGACCGACGTCGGGGAAAAACTGTTTTTT
. | . | TRBJ2-7 | TRBV11-2 | CASSLGGRFTDHYEQYF | TGTGCCAGCAGCTTGGGGGGAAGGTTCACGGATCACTACGAGCAGTACTTC